This TCR beta chain was identified in a study of blood T cell repertoires in COVID-19. This clone was counted only a few times. Only in-frame clones appear in the TCRdb table, and some are missing; sequencing was by immunoSEQ multiplex PCR. The repertoire holds about 39,000 clones, with about 94% as singletons. This CDR3 contains 12 residues. V gave up 7 bases and J gave up 7 bases, with 13 bases separating them. CDR1 and CDR2 from the germline V gene are MNHEY and SVGAGI. This chain uses TRBV6-5 with TRBJ1-1, with D uncertain. Source material: peripheral blood. The TCR originated in a human donor with active COVID-19. The donor label of this sample is uncertain. CDR3 coding DNA: TGTGCCAGCATTTATAACAGAGATGAAGCTTTCTTT. This gives the protein CASIYNRDEAFF.